These 16 T cell receptor beta chains originate from one sample sequenced in a study of shared clonotypes between healthy human individuals. Only CD45RO-negative cells positively selected for CCR7 counted as naive CD8 cells, so terminally differentiated effector memory CD45RA+ cells were excluded. The data were produced by immunoSEQ multiplex PCR, yet TCRdb's version contains in-frame clones alone and is incomplete. The repertoire consists of millions of clones, with about 95% occurring once and the leading ten covering 0.9% to 1.3%. Specimen: naive CD8+ T cells sorted from blood. The receptors originated from a man aged 18-30 years in good health.

With respect to this clone: Other DNA variants within this sample encode the same CDR3. The chain combines TRBV5-8 with TRBJ1-1, with D unclear. CDR1 and CDR2 (germline): SGHTS, YDEGEE. Trimming shortened V by 4 bases and J by 1 base, and 8 bases separated the two germline ends. The CDR3 length is 13 residues. The CDR3: CASSRGPNTEAFF. DNA of the CDR3: TGTGCCAGCAGCCGAGGTCCGAACACTGAAGCTTTCTTT.

As regards this clone: One end of the junction does not line up with germline, which may come from a read error. The same CDR3 can be traced to other DNA sequences in this sample. The chain carries TRBV7-7 and TRBJ1-1; D call uncertain. Germline CDR1 and CDR2: SSHAT and FNYEAQ (reference sequence). The CDR3 runs 13 residues. This chain's CDR3 is CASSLSGNTEAFF. The CDR3 bases are TGTGCTAGCAGCTTATCGGGGAACACTGAAGCTTTCTTT.

The CDR3 DNA reads as TGTGCCAGCAGCCCAGAGACAGGCTACGAGCAGTACTTC. Translating it yields CASSPETGYEQYF. This sequence joins TRBV4-2 and TRBJ2-7; D possibly corresponds to TRBD1 (6 bases). The CDR3 consists of 13 residues. Trimming left V 4 bases short and J 3 bases short, with 10 bases between. Germline-derived CDR1 and CDR2 are LGHNA and YNFKEQ.

This clone was seen only once. The rearrangement uses TRBV9 and TRBJ1-2; maybe TRBD1 (5 bases). Trimming pared 2 bases from V and 4 bases from J, leaving 12 bases between. Per the germline V gene, CDR1 is SGDLS and CDR2 is YYNGEE. This CDR3 region has 14 residues. Here the CDR3 reads CASSVEGEVYGYTF. CDR3 in DNA: TGTGCCAGCAGCGTTGAAGGGGAAGTCTATGGCTACACCTTC.

The rearrangement joins TRBV4-2 to TRBJ2-3, with TRBD2 matching over 11 bases. The V gene's germline CDR1 is LGHNA and CDR2 YNFKEQ. With V trimmed by 0 bases and J by 1 base, 6 bases remained unmatched. The CDR3 is made up of 18 amino acids. The CDR3 here is CASSQDLILAGGTDTQYF. DNA for the CDR3: TGTGCCAGCAGCCAAGACCTGATACTAGCGGGGGGCACAGATACGCAGTATTTT.

V usage is TRBV27 and J usage is TRBJ2-7; D call uncertain. Germline CDR1 is MNHEY and CDR2 is SMNVEV (reference sequence). Trimming removed 6 bases at V and 0 bases at J, with 12 bases between. The CDR3 covers 14 residues. CDR3 coding DNA: TGTGCCAGCAGCTTCCACAGAAGCTCCTACGAGCAGTACTTC. Amino acids: CASSFHRSSYEQYF.

The chain combines TRBV5-5 with TRBJ2-7, with D possibly being TRBD1 or TRBD2 (5 bases each). Trimming took 3 bases from V and 4 from J, leaving 20 bases between them. Germline loops: CDR1 SGHKS, CDR2 YYEKEE (reference sequence). The CDR3 sequence is 16 residues long. The CDR3 reads CASSSEVPTGAYEQYF. DNA of the CDR3: TGTGCCAGCAGCTCTGAGGTTCCCACCGGGGCTTACGAGCAGTACTTC. Variable domain in full (rest from reference TRBV5-5 and TRBJ2-7): DAGVTQSPTHLIKTRGQQVTLRCSPISGHKSVSWYQQVLGQGPQFIFQYYEKEERGRGNFPDRFSARQFPNYSSELNVNALLLGDSALYLCASSSEVPTGAYEQYFGPGTRLTVT.

V usage is TRBV9 and J usage is TRBJ1-1, with D unresolved. V was trimmed by 4 bases and J by 0 bases, leaving 10 bases between them. CDR1 is SGDLS, CDR2 YYNGEE, per germline. The CDR3 covers 14 residues. Here the CDR3 reads CASSLGLMNTEAFF. The CDR3 nucleotides read TGTGCCAGCAGCTTGGGTCTCATGAACACTGAAGCTTTCTTT.

This chain uses TRBV9 with TRBJ2-5; D gene ambiguous. Trimming took 2 bases from V and 3 from J, leaving 11 bases between them. Germline V CDR1 and CDR2: SGDLS, YYNGEE. This CDR3 is 14 amino acids long. The CDR3 DNA follows: TGTGCCAGCAGCGTTGAGGACGAGGAAGAGACCCAGTACTTC. Amino acids: CASSVEDEEETQYF. Full variable domain (outside the CDR3, taken from reference TRBV9 and TRBJ2-5): DSGVTQTPKHLITATGQRVTLRCSPRSGDLSVYWYQQSLDQGLQFLIQYYNGEERAKGNILERFSAQQFPDLHSELNLSSLELGDSALYFCASSVEDEEETQYFGPGTRLLVL.

This clone was recorded only once. This chain uses TRBV4-3 with TRBJ2-7; D gene unclear. Germline V gives CDR1 LGHNA, CDR2 YSLEER. V lost 1 base and J lost 2, with 9 bases in between. The CDR3 is 14 residues long. The CDR3 nucleotides read TGCGCCAGCAGCCAAGTTCTCGGGCCCTACGAGCAGTACTTC. Translated, it gives CASSQVLGPYEQYF.

This clone was counted only a few times. This rearrangement joins TRBV9 to TRBJ2-7; tentatively, D is TRBD1 (5 bases). The V end was cut by 0 bases, the J end by 5 bases, with 15 bases between. CDR1 and CDR2 (germline): SGDLS, YYNGEE. The CDR3 sequence is 15 residues long. The CDR3 DNA is TGTGCCAGCAGCGTAGGCCGGTGGCAGGGCGACGAGCAGTACTTC. This translates into CASSVGRWQGDEQYF.

CDR3 amino acids: CATTGVIETQYF. CDR3 nucleotides: TGTGCCACCACTGGAGTAATAGAGACCCAGTACTTC. The chain links TRBV2 to TRBJ2-5; D is ambiguous. Germline lookup yields CDR1 SNHLY and CDR2 FYNNEI. This CDR3 region has 12 residues. The V end lost 10 bases, the J end lost 4 bases, and 13 bases lay between the germline ends.

The chain combines TRBV2 with TRBJ2-2, with D perhaps matching TRBD2 (5 bases). The V gene lost 3 bases and the J gene lost 6 bases, with 17 bases spanning the gap. Germline V gene data show CDR1 as SNHLY and CDR2 as FYNNEI. This CDR3 comprises 16 residues. Here the CDR3 reads CASSELSGVGAGELFF. The CDR3 region has the DNA TGTGCCAGCAGTGAGCTCTCTGGAGTCGGGGCCGGGGAGCTGTTTTTT.

The chain joins TRBV27 to TRBJ2-3; TRBD1 aligns across 9 bases. The V gene's germline CDR1 is MNHEY and CDR2 SMNVEV (reference sequence). V trimming: 8 bases; J trimming: 2 bases; junction bases outside the gene matches: 5. CDR3 size: 14 residues. CDR3 sequence (DNA): TGTGCCAGCCGCGGACAGGGGCCCACAGATACGCAGTATTTT. Translation: CASRGQGPTDTQYF.

The chain recombines TRBV27 with TRBJ2-1, with D possibly matching TRBD2 (6 bases). Trimming left V 2 bases short and J 5 bases short, with 16 bases between. CDR1 and CDR2 from the germline V gene are MNHEY and SMNVEV (reference sequence). There are 16 residues in the CDR3. This chain's CDR3 is CASSLPRGAANNEQFF. As DNA, the CDR3 is TGTGCCAGCAGTTTACCCCGCGGGGCGGCGAACAATGAGCAGTTCTTC.

This clone appeared a single time. The rearrangement uses TRBV5-1 and TRBJ1-1; D is uncertain. V lost 4 bases to trimming and J lost 3 bases, with 13 bases between them. The CDR3 sequence is 14 residues long. In germline, CDR1 is SGHRS, CDR2 YFSETQ. CDR3 protein: CASSSDGLDTEAFF. DNA for the CDR3: TGCGCCAGCAGCAGTGACGGGCTGGACACTGAAGCTTTCTTT.